These 14 T cell receptor beta chains were all obtained from the same sample, sequenced in a study of PD-L1 blockade in urothelial cancer. Time point denoted: peripheral blood 6 weeks after treatment start. The method was immunoSEQ multiplex PCR; TCRdb's version includes in-frame clones alone and lacks a portion of them. This sample has roughly 29,000 clones, with 84% found just once. Sequencing was performed on PBMCs, taken around atezolizumab (anti-PD-L1) treatment. These receptors were collected from a man between 65 and 85 years old with urothelial cancer.

The chain recombines TRBV5-1 with TRBJ1-1, with a tentative D call TRBD1 (6 bases). The V end lost 6 bases, the J end lost 1 base, and 16 bases lay between the germline ends. The germline V gene has CDR1 SGHRS and CDR2 YFSETQ. The CDR3 spans 15 residues. CDR3 sequence: CASNKGGRKNTEAFF. CDR3 in DNA: TGCGCCAGCAATAAGGGGGGGAGGAAGAACACTGAAGCTTTCTTT.

V is TRBV6-5 and J is TRBJ2-1; D is uncertain. Trimming removed 2 bases at V and 1 base at J, with 9 bases between. Germline loops: CDR1 MNHEY, CDR2 SVGAGI. The CDR3 has 15 amino acids. DNA of the CDR3: TGTGCCAGCAGTTACACTGCCCCGTCCTACAATGAGCAGTTCTTC. It specifies CASSYTAPSYNEQFF.

This clone showed up just once. The rearrangement joins TRBV7-2 to TRBJ1-1; D may be TRBD1 (5 bases). There are 15 residues in the CDR3. From germline, CDR1 is SGHTA and CDR2 FQGNSA. V shed 0 bases and J shed 5 bases, with 13 bases lying between them. CDR3 sequence reads: CASSLAASGRTEAFF. CDR3 nucleotide sequence: TGTGCCAGCAGCTTAGCGGCCTCAGGGAGGACTGAAGCTTTCTTT.

The rearrangement uses TRBV6-1 and TRBJ2-7; TRBD1 agrees at 9 bases. CDR1 MNHNS and CDR2 SASEGT come from the germline V gene. This CDR3 has 14 residues. J gave up 2 bases and V 8 bases, and 7 bases lay outside the gene matches. The chain's CDR3 is CASGSRDRAYEQYF. The CDR3 DNA follows: TGTGCCAGCGGTTCTCGGGACAGGGCCTACGAGCAGTACTTC.

The V gene is TRBV5-1, the J gene TRBJ1-1, with D possibly TRBD1 on 6 matching bases. Trimming took 0 bases from V and 1 from J, leaving 16 bases between them. This CDR3 has 17 amino acids. CDR1 and CDR2 from the germline V gene are SGHRS and YFSETQ. The CDR3 loop is CASSLVPQGRGNTEAFF. CDR3 bases: TGCGCCAGCAGCTTGGTTCCACAGGGAAGGGGGAACACTGAAGCTTTCTTT.

This clone occurred a few times. The chain has TRBV28 and TRBJ1-1; D is ambiguous. The germline V and J ends were trimmed by 4 bases and 6 bases, with 12 bases remaining between them. CDR1 and CDR2 from the germline V gene are MDHEN and SYDVKM. The CDR3 consists of 13 residues. DNA of the CDR3: TGTGCCAGCAGTTCCCTGGGGAGGGCTGAAGCTTTCTTT. Residues: CASSSLGRAEAFF.

This chain connects TRBV19 to TRBJ2-5; 10 nucleotides match TRBD1. V shed 2 bases and J 5 bases; nucleotides not matched to a gene: 8. CDR1 and CDR2 (germline): LNHDA, SQIVND (reference sequence). The length of the CDR3 is 16 residues. The CDR3 region is CASSIWTGGGRETQYF. The CDR3 DNA follows: TGTGCCAGTAGTATATGGACAGGGGGGGGCCGGGAGACCCAGTACTTC.

The V and J genes are TRBV5-1 and TRBJ2-5, with 9 positions matching TRBD1. The DNA end is a closer match to TRBJ2-7, so the J assignment may be wrong. The CDR3 has 15 residues. Germline V gene lookup returns CDR1 SGHRS and CDR2 YFSETQ. CDR3 sequence (DNA): TGCGCCAGCAGCCCAGGACAGGGGCTATCCTACGAGCAGTACTTC. Translated, it gives CASSPGQGLSYEQYF.

V is TRBV5-1 and J is TRBJ2-7; 7 bases line up with TRBD2. The trim removed 3 bases at V and 1 base at J, leaving 7 bases unmatched. CDR3 length equals 15 residues. Germline V lookup: CDR1 SGHRS, CDR2 YFSETQ. In nucleotides, the CDR3 is TGCGCCAGCAGCTCCCCGGGAGGCCTATCCTACGAGCAGTACTTC. Translating gives CASSSPGGLSYEQYF.

The CDR3 bases are TGTGCCAGCTCGACTAGCGGGAGAGGTACCGGGGAGCTGTTTTTT. Translation: CASSTSGRGTGELFF. This chain connects TRBV18 to TRBJ2-2; 12 bases match TRBD2. CDR1 and CDR2 from the germline V gene are KGHSH and LQKENI. The CDR3 covers 15 residues. V gave up 6 bases and J gave up 5 bases; unmatched junction bases: 4.

V and J are TRBV6-6 and TRBJ2-5; 9 bases agree with TRBD2. J gave up 0 bases and V 7 bases, and 3 bases lay outside the gene matches. The CDR3 consists of 14 residues. The germline V gene encodes CDR1 MNHNY and CDR2 SVGAGI (reference sequence). CDR3 sequence (DNA): TGTGCCAGCAAAAAGCGGGGGGACCAAGAGACCCAGTACTTC. It is translated as CASKKRGDQETQYF.

This clone came up a few times. The chain has TRBV5-6 and TRBJ2-7; the D is unclear. Germline V gene sequence: CDR1 SGHDT, CDR2 YYEEEE. The CDR3 extends over 15 amino acids. V was trimmed by 3 bases and J by 0 bases, leaving 13 bases between them. This CDR3 is CASSSRVLPSYEQYF. CDR3 nucleotide sequence: TGTGCCAGCAGCTCTCGGGTCCTACCCTCCTACGAGCAGTACTTC.

The table lists this clone with a count of one. This rearrangement joins TRBV6-6 to TRBJ2-1; D remains ambiguous. Trimming removed 6 bases at V and 9 bases at J, with 18 bases between. The CDR3 contains 14 residues. The germline V gene has CDR1 MNHNY and CDR2 SVGAGI (reference sequence). CDR3 nucleotide sequence: TGTGCCAGCAGCCTCAGCCAAGACTTTGGTGAGCAGTTCTTC. Translated, it gives CASSLSQDFGEQFF.

The V and J genes are TRBV19 and TRBJ2-6; 11 bases map to TRBD1. This CDR3 has 17 amino acids. J lost 1 base, V lost 5 bases, and 4 bases had no gene match. Germline loops: CDR1 LNHDA, CDR2 SQIVND (reference sequence). CDR3 loop: CASSGRDRGSGANVLTF. CDR3 bases: TGTGCCAGTAGTGGCCGGGACAGGGGGTCTGGGGCCAACGTCCTGACTTTC.